The 19 T cell receptor beta chains listed next were all sequenced from one sample in a study of identical twins. TCRdb analysed the 5' RACE reads with MiXCR anew, one entry per CDR3 protein. The data show roughly 570,000 distinct CDR3 sequences, 9% to 10% seen once. The same sample was also used in a study of yellow fever vaccine responses in identical twins.

Sequences were obtained from PBMCs. These receptor sequences come from a woman between 18 and 30 years old in good health.

This clonotype was detected ten times or more. V and J are TRBV11-2 and TRBJ2-3; either TRBD1 or TRBD2 may supply D (5 bases each). Germline V CDR1 and CDR2: SGHAT, FQNNGV. Trimming removed 0 bases at V and 3 bases at J, with 10 bases between. The CDR3 totals 15 residues. Written as DNA, the CDR3 is TGTGCCAGCAGCTTAGATTGGGGGAGTACAGATACGCAGTATTTT. Protein product: CASSLDWGSTDTQYF.

The V call is TRBV30, the J call TRBJ1-1, with D hard to call. The V end lost 4 bases, the J end lost 10 bases, and 19 bases lay between the germline ends. The germline gives CDR1 GTSNPN, CDR2 SVGIG (reference sequence). The CDR3 runs 13 residues. CDR3 DNA: TGTGCCTGGAAAGTGGAGGGATTCAACGGAGCTTTCTTT. Translated, it gives CAWKVEGFNGAFF.

This clonotype was recorded a few times. This chain links TRBV4-3 with TRBJ2-7, with TRBD1 matching 7 bases. V shed 0 bases, J shed 5 bases, and the junction held 4 bases outside the gene matches. The CDR3 spans 14 residues. Germline V gives CDR1 LGHNA, CDR2 YSLEER. CDR3 protein: CASSQEKGAHEQYF. The CDR3 DNA reads TGCGCCAGCAGCCAAGAAAAGGGGGCCCACGAGCAGTACTTC.

This clonotype was picked up many times. V gene TRBV28 combines with J gene TRBJ1-2, with 12 bases fitting TRBD1. The CDR3 is made up of 18 amino acids. Germline V gene data show CDR1 as MDHEN and CDR2 as SYDVKM. The V segment lost 5 bases and the J segment 9 bases; nucleotides outside the gene matches: 19. The CDR3, as DNA: TGTGCCAGCAGTCCATCCTCGGGACAGGGGGCGCCTACGTTACGCTACACCTTC. Its translation: CASSPSSGQGAPTLRYTF.

This clonotype has a count of ten or more. This chain connects TRBV24-1 to TRBJ2-5; D remains unclear. Germline loops: CDR1 KGHDR, CDR2 SFDVKD. The CDR3 consists of 11 residues. Deletions cut 0 bases from V and 9 bases from J, with 4 bases between. The CDR3 loop reads CATSDLQAQYF. The CDR3 bases are TGTGCCACCAGTGATTTGCAAGCCCAGTACTTC.

The sample holds a few counts of this clonotype. CDR3 DNA: TGCAGTGCTAAAGCGGACTCCTACAATGAGCAGTTCTTC. It is translated as CSAKADSYNEQFF. The chain couples TRBV20-1 to TRBJ2-1, with D possibly TRBD2 on 5 matching bases. V lost 4 bases and J 0 bases, leaving 7 bases between the germline ends. This CDR3 region has 13 residues. Germline values: CDR1 DFQATT, CDR2 SNEGSKA (reference sequence).

This clonotype was counted at least ten times. The J gene is TRBJ1-2, the V gene TRBV12-3 or TRBV12-4; no clear D. CDR3 size: 13 residues. V dropped 5 bases and J dropped 4 bases, with 11 bases sitting between them. For the CDR3, the DNA is TGTGCCAGCAGTCTCAGTAACTCCTATGGCTACACCTTC. Translated, it gives CASSLSNSYGYTF.

This clonotype has at least ten counts. The V gene is TRBV24-1, the J gene TRBJ2-1; D is unresolved. Germline V CDR1 and CDR2: KGHDR, SFDVKD. V lost 1 base, J lost 4 bases, and 13 bases lay in between. This CDR3 has 16 amino acids. The CDR3 coding sequence is TGTGCCACCAGTGATTTAACCCCAGCGCGGTACAATGAGCAGTTCTTC. Its protein product is CATSDLTPARYNEQFF.

Many counts were recorded for this clonotype. The chain has TRBV12-3 or TRBV12-4 and TRBJ2-3; D gene unclear. V dropped 4 bases and J dropped 7 bases, with 18 bases sitting between them. The CDR3 has 15 residues. CDR3 protein: CASSSHPEIGNTQYF. CDR3 coding DNA: TGTGCCAGCAGTTCCCACCCTGAGATTGGGAATACGCAGTATTTT.

This clonotype appeared many times. The chain carries TRBV11-1 and TRBJ2-7, with D possibly TRBD2 on 5 matching bases. Germline-derived CDR1 and CDR2 are SGHAT and FQDESV (reference sequence). Trimming removed 6 bases from V and 0 bases from J, with 30 bases in between. The length of the CDR3 is 20 residues. CDR3 coding DNA: TGTGCCAGCAGACCCCTGGTAGCTGGCGGGCACCTCGTTAACTCCTACGAGCAGTACTTC. Translating gives CASRPLVAGGHLVNSYEQYF.

This clonotype turned up a few times. This chain connects TRBV28 to TRBJ2-7, with D unresolved. Trimming removed 5 bases from V and 5 bases from J, with 16 bases in between. Germline V gives CDR1 MDHEN, CDR2 SYDVKM. The CDR3 runs to 14 residues. The DNA for the CDR3 is TGTGCCAGCAGTCCCCTGCAAGGTTTACACGAGCAGTACTTC. It yields the protein CASSPLQGLHEQYF.

This clonotype showed up many times. This sequence joins TRBV11-2 and TRBJ2-2, with 7 nucleotides matching TRBD1. This CDR3 comprises 17 residues. CDR1 is SGHAT, CDR2 FQNNGV, per germline. V trimming: 4 bases; J trimming: 2 bases; junction bases outside the gene matches: 10. In nucleotides, the CDR3 is TGTGCCAGCAGCTCCGGGACAGTTCTTATTAACACCGGGGAGCTGTTTTTT. Its translation: CASSSGTVLINTGELFF.

The chain joins TRBV30 to TRBJ2-6; no clear D. The CDR3 contains 13 residues. The V gene lost 4 bases and the J gene lost 0 bases, with 4 bases spanning the gap. Germline loops: CDR1 GTSNPN, CDR2 SVGIG (reference sequence). CDR3 in DNA: TGTGCCTGGACCCACTCTGGGGCCAACGTCCTGACTTTC. This translates into CAWTHSGANVLTF.

This clonotype was seen more than once but under ten times. J is TRBJ2-2 and V is TRBV12-3 or TRBV12-4, with 8 bases aligning to TRBD1. The CDR3 has 15 amino acids. The V segment lost 10 bases and the J segment 1 base; nucleotides outside the gene matches: 8. The CDR3 DNA sequence: TGTGCCACACAGTCCGGGACAGGGAACACCGGGGAGCTGTTTTTT. It codes for CATQSGTGNTGELFF.

This clonotype was seen ten or more times. The chain links TRBV7-9 to TRBJ1-4, with D possibly TRBD1 on 5 matching bases. Trimming stripped 1 base from V and 8 bases from J, with 8 bases between. The CDR3 consists of 13 residues. CDR1 and CDR2 from the germline V gene are SEHNR and FQNEAQ (reference sequence). The CDR3 loop is CASSLGAGEKLFF. CDR3 in DNA: TGTGCCAGCAGCTTAGGGGCAGGGGAAAAACTGTTTTTT.

The table lists this clonotype with many counts. The chain employs TRBV6-5 and TRBJ1-2; the D is unclear. This CDR3 region has 14 residues. The germline V gene has CDR1 MNHEY and CDR2 SVGAGI. V was pared by 3 bases and J by 2 bases, with 10 bases between. In DNA, the CDR3 is TGTGCCAGCAGTTATGCAGCGGAGAACTATGGCTACACCTTC. Translation: CASSYAAENYGYTF.

There are a few counts of this clonotype. The chain uses TRBV6-5 and TRBJ2-2; 8 bases fit TRBD2. Germline V gene lookup returns CDR1 MNHEY and CDR2 SVGAGI. After removal of 0 bases from V and 2 bases from J, the junction contained 5 bases not matched to a gene. This CDR3 has 17 residues. The CDR3 DNA follows: TGTGCCAGCAGTTACTCTATTAGCGGGGCAAACACCGGGGAGCTGTTTTTT. As protein: CASSYSISGANTGELFF.

The V and J genes are TRBV6-5 and TRBJ2-5, with TRBD2 matching 8 bases. V was pared by 0 bases and J by 5 bases, with 8 bases of the junction left unmatched. The CDR3 loop spans 16 amino acids. Germline V CDR1 and CDR2: MNHEY, SVGAGI. This CDR3 reads CASSYSASGLGETQYF. For the CDR3, the DNA is TGTGCCAGCAGTTACTCGGCTAGCGGGCTAGGGGAGACCCAGTACTTC.

This clonotype was seen more than once but under ten times. The V call is TRBV29-1, the J call TRBJ2-7; 9 positions agree with TRBD1. With V trimmed by 3 bases and J by 0 bases, 6 bases remained unmatched. Germline assignment: CDR1 SQVTM and CDR2 ANQGSEA. The CDR3 totals 15 residues. The DNA of the CDR3 is TGCAGCGTTGAGGGGTGGGGACAGGGCTCCTACGAGCAGTACTTC. Amino acid sequence: CSVEGWGQGSYEQYF.